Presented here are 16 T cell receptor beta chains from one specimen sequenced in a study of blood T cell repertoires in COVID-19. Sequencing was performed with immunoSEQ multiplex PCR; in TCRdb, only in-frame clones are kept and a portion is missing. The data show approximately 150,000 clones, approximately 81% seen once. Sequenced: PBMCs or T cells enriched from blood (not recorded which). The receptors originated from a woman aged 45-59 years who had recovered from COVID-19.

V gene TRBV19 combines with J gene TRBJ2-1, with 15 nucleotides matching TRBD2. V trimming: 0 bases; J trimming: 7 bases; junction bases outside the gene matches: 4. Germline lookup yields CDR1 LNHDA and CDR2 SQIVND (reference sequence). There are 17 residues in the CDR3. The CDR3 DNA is TGTGCCAGTAGTATAGATCTCGGGACTAGCGGGAGGAATGAGCAGTTCTTC. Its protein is CASSIDLGTSGRNEQFF.

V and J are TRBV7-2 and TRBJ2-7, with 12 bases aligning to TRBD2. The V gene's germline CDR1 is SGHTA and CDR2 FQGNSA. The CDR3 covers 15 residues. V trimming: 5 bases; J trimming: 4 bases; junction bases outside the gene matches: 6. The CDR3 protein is CASSLTSGRSYEQYF. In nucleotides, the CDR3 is TGTGCCAGCAGCCTGACTAGCGGGAGAAGTTACGAGCAGTACTTC.

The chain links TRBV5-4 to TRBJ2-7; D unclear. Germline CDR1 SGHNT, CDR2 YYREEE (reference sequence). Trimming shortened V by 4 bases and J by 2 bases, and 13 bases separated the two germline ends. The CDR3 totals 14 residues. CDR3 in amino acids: CASSDDLTAYEQYF. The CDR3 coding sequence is TGTGCCAGCAGCGACGACTTGACGGCCTACGAGCAGTACTTC. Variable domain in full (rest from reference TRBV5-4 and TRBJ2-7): ETGVTQSPTHLIKTRGQQVTLRCSSQSGHNTVSWYQQALGQGPQFIFQYYREEENGRGNFPPRFSGLQFPNYSSELNVNALELDDSALYLCASSDDLTAYEQYFGPGTRLTVT.

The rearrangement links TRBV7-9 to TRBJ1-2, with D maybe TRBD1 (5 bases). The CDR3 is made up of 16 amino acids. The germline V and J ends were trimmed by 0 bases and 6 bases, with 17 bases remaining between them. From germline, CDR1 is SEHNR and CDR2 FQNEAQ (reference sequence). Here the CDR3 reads CASSLANVGGIDGYTF. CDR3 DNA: TGTGCCAGCAGCTTAGCAAACGTGGGGGGAATCGATGGCTACACCTTC. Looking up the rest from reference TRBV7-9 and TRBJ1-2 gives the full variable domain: DTGVSQNPRHKITKRGQNVTFRCDPISEHNRLYWYRQTLGQGPEFLTYFQNEAQLEKSRLLSDRFSAERPKGSFSTLEIQRTEQGDSAMYLCASSLANVGGIDGYTFGSGTRLTVV.

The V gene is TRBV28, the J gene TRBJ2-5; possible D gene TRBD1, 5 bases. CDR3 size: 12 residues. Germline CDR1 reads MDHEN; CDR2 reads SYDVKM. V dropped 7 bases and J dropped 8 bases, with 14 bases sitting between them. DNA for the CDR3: TGTGCCAGCAATATCCCAGGGTCAACCCAGTACTTC. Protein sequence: CASNIPGSTQYF.

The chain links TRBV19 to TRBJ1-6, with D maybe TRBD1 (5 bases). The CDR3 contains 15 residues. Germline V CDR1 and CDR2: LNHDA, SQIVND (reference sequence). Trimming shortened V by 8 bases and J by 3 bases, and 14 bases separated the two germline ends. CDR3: CASQTTRDYNSPLHF. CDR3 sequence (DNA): TGTGCCAGTCAAACTACCAGGGACTATAATTCACCCCTCCACTTT.

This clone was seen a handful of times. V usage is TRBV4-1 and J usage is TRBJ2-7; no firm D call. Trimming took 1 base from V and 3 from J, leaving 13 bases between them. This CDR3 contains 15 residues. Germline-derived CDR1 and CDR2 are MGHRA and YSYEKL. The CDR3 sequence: CASSQGRGLDYEQYF. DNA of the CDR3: TGCGCCAGCAGCCAAGGACGAGGCCTTGACTACGAGCAGTACTTC.

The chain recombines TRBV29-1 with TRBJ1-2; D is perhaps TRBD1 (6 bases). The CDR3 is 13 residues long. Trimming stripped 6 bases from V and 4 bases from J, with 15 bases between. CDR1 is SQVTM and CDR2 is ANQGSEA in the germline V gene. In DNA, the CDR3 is TGCAGCGTCGCTACAGGGTTTGGCTATGGCTACACCTTC. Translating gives CSVATGFGYGYTF.

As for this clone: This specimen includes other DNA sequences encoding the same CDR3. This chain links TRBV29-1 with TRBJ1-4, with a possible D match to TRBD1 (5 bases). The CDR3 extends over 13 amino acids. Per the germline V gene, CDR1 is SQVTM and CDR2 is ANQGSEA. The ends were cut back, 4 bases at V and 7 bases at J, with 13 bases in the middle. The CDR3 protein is CSVGGTGGEKLFF. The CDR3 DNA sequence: TGCAGCGTTGGGGGGACGGGGGGTGAAAAACTGTTTTTT. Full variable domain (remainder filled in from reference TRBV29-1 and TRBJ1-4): SAVISQKPSRDICQRGTSLTIQCQVDSQVTMMFWYRQQPGQSLTLIATANQGSEATYESGFVIDKFPISRPNLTFSTLTVSNMSPEDSSIYLCSVGGTGGEKLFFGSGTQLSVL.

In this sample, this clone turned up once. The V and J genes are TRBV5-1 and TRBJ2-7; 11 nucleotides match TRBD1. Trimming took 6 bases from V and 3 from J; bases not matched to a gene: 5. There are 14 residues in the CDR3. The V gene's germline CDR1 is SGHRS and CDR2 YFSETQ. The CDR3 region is CASTQGQGGYEQYF. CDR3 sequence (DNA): TGCGCCAGCACCCAGGGACAGGGGGGCTACGAGCAGTACTTC.

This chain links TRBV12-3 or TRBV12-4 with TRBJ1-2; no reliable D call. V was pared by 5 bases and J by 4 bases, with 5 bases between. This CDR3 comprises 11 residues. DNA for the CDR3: TGTGCCAGCAGTACGGTCTATGGCTACACCTTC. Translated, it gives CASSTVYGYTF.

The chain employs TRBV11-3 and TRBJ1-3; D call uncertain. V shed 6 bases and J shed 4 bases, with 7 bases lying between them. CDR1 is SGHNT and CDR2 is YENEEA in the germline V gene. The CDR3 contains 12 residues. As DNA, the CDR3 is TGTGCCAGCAGAGACATCGGAAACACCATATATTTT. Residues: CASRDIGNTIYF.

CDR3 sequence: CASSGWGDSSGNTIYF. In DNA form, the CDR3 reads TGTGCCAGCAGCGGGTGGGGGGACAGCTCTGGAAACACCATATATTTT. This chain uses TRBV21-1 with TRBJ1-3; the table's D gene call, TRBD1, was not cross checked with the DNA. TRBV21-1 constitutes a pseudogene. The CDR3 has 16 amino acids.

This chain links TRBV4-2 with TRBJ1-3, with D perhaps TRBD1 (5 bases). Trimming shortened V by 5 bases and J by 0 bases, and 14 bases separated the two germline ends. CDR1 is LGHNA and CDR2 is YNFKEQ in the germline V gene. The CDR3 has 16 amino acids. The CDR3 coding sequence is TGTGCCAGCAGCACCCGGGGGGAATTCTCTGGAAACACCATATATTTT. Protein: CASSTRGEFSGNTIYF.

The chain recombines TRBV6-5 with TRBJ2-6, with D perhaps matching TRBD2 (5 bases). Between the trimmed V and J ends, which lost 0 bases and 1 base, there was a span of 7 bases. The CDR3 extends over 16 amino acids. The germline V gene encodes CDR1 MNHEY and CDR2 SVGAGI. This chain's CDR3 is CASSYSPGSGANVLTF. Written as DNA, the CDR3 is TGTGCCAGCAGTTACTCCCCGGGGTCTGGGGCCAACGTCCTGACTTTC.

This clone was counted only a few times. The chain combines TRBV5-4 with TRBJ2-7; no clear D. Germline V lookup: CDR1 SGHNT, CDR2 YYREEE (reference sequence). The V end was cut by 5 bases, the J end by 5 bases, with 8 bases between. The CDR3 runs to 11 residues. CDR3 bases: TGTGCCAGCAGTGCCCAGGACGAGCAGTACTTC. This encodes CASSAQDEQYF.